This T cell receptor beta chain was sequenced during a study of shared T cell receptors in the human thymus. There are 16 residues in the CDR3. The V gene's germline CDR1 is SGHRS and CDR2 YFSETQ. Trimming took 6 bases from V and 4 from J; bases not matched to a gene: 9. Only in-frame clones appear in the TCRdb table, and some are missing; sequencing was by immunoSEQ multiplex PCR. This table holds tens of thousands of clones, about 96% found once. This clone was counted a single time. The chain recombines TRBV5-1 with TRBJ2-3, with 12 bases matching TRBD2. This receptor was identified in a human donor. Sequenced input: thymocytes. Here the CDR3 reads CASTKKGLAGPDTQYF. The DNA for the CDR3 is TGCGCCAGCACCAAAAAAGGACTAGCGGGGCCAGATACGCAGTATTTT.